The 29 T cell receptor beta chains below all came from one sample that was sequenced in a study of blood T cell repertoires in COVID-19. Produced via immunoSEQ multiplex PCR; TCRdb's table is partial and in-frame only. The sample holds approximately 440,000 clones, around 88% seen once. The sequenced material came from peripheral blood. Every receptor here comes from a woman aged 45-65 years with COVID-19, enrolled during active disease.

This chain joins TRBV19 and TRBJ2-7, with 10 bases that match TRBD2. The CDR3 consists of 15 residues. Germline CDR1 is LNHDA and CDR2 is SQIVND (reference sequence). V was clipped by 4 bases and J by 1 base; unmatched bases: 4. This CDR3 is CASSTLAGRSYEQYF. CDR3 coding DNA: TGTGCCAGTAGTACACTAGCGGGGCGTTCCTACGAGCAGTACTTC.

The chain combines TRBV6-1 with TRBJ2-2, with D unclear. This CDR3 is 13 amino acids long. CDR1 and CDR2 from the germline V gene are MNHNS and SASEGT. Trimming removed 1 base at V and 6 bases at J, with 6 bases between. The CDR3 DNA reads as TGTGCCAGCAGTGAAGTTGGAGCCGGGGAGCTGTTTTTT. Its translation is CASSEVGAGELFF.

CDR3 in amino acids: CASSPNRDNYGYTF. As DNA, the CDR3 is TGTGCCAGCAGTCCCAACAGGGATAACTATGGCTACACCTTC. The chain couples TRBV28 to TRBJ1-2; maybe TRBD1 (6 bases). Germline values: CDR1 MDHEN, CDR2 SYDVKM. The CDR3 runs 14 residues. V lost 5 bases and J lost 1, with 11 bases in between.

The chain's CDR3 is CASIGRAGISYEQYF. The CDR3 bases are TGTGCCAGCATAGGGAGGGCAGGGATCTCCTACGAGCAGTACTTC. The chain is built from TRBV6-5 and TRBJ2-7, with 7 bases fitting TRBD2. The germline V gene has CDR1 MNHEY and CDR2 SVGAGI. The CDR3 has 15 amino acids. Unmatched junction bases numbered 9, after V lost 7 bases and J lost 0 bases.

The chain recombines TRBV10-1 with TRBJ2-3; no clear D. V lost 2 bases, J lost 3 bases, and 9 bases lay in between. This CDR3 has 14 residues. Germline V gene lookup returns CDR1 WNHNN and CDR2 SYGVQD (reference sequence). The CDR3 DNA is TGCGCCAGCAGTGAGGGTGGAGCGACAGATACGCAGTATTTT. As protein: CASSEGGATDTQYF.

The V and J genes are TRBV25-1 and TRBJ1-1; D unresolved. V dropped 6 bases and J dropped 5 bases, with 13 bases sitting between them. The CDR3 extends over 13 amino acids. The germline V gene has CDR1 MGHDK and CDR2 SYGVNS. The CDR3 region has the DNA TGTGCCAGCAGGGGAGGGTCATCAACTGAAGCTTTCTTT. This codes for CASRGGSSTEAFF.

The V call is TRBV2, the J call TRBJ2-1, with D tentatively TRBD2 (5 bases). The CDR3 length is 12 residues. Germline V gives CDR1 SNHLY, CDR2 FYNNEI. V lost 7 bases and J lost 8, with 12 bases in between. The CDR3 loop reads CASTLLVDEQFF. The CDR3 DNA reads TGTGCCAGCACCCTACTAGTGGATGAGCAGTTCTTC. The full variable domain, rest sourced from reference TRBV2 and TRBJ2-1, is EPEVTQTPSHQVTQMGQEVILRCVPISNHLYFYWYRQILGQKVEFLVSFYNNEISEKSEIFDDQFSVERPDGSNFTLKIRSTKLEDSAMYFCASTLLVDEQFFGPGTRLTVL.

The CDR3 sequence is CAWSGGTGVNQPQHF. The CDR3 nucleotides read TGTGCCTGGAGCGGTGGGACAGGGGTGAATCAGCCCCAGCATTTT. The chain uses TRBV30 and TRBJ1-5; 10 bases are shared with TRBD1. The CDR3 contains 15 residues. The V and J ends lost 3 bases and 4 bases, in that order; junction bases with no gene match: 6. Per germline, CDR1 GTSNPN and CDR2 SVGIG (reference sequence).

The rearrangement joins TRBV7-2 to TRBJ1-1; a possible D gene is TRBD1 (6 bases). CDR1 SGHTA and CDR2 FQGNSA come from the germline V gene. There are 14 residues in the CDR3. V was cut by 3 bases and J by 6 bases, with 14 bases left in between. In DNA form, the CDR3 reads TGTGCCAGCAGCTTTAGGGGGGGATCCTCTGAAGCTTTCTTT. It yields the protein CASSFRGGSSEAFF.

This sequence joins TRBV30 and TRBJ1-5; 8 bases align to TRBD1. V lost 3 bases, J lost 5 bases, and 6 bases stayed unmatched. CDR3 length equals 14 residues. Germline assignment: CDR1 GTSNPN and CDR2 SVGIG (reference sequence). CDR3 region: CAWRGTGRDQPQHF. Here the CDR3 DNA reads TGTGCCTGGAGGGGGACAGGAAGGGATCAGCCCCAGCATTTT. Supplemented by reference TRBV30 and TRBJ1-5, the full variable domain reads SQTIHQWPATLVQPVGSPLSLECTVEGTSNPNLYWYRQAAGRGLQLLFYSVGIGQISSEVPQNLSASRPQDRQFILSSKKLLLSDSGFYLCAWRGTGRDQPQHFGDGTRLSIL.

CDR3 protein: CASSLGRTLRGYEQYF. DNA for the CDR3: TGTGCCAGCAGCTTAGGGAGGACGCTCCGGGGCTACGAGCAGTACTTC. The chain couples TRBV13 to TRBJ2-7; TRBD2 might be the D (5 bases). Trimming removed 0 bases at V and 3 bases at J, with 15 bases between. The CDR3 has 16 amino acids. CDR1 and CDR2 (germline): PRHDT, FYEKMQ (reference sequence).

The V gene is TRBV29-1, the J gene TRBJ1-6; 8 nucleotides line up with TRBD1. Germline CDR1 and CDR2: SQVTM and ANQGSEA. V lost 7 bases and J lost 10; bases outside the gene matches: 15. CDR3 size: 15 residues. The CDR3 bases are TGCAGCGCCACGACAGGGGTGGGCATAGGATCACCCCTCCACTTT. It specifies CSATTGVGIGSPLHF. The whole variable domain, remainder taken from reference TRBV29-1 and TRBJ1-6, is SAVISQKPSRDICQRGTSLTIQCQVDSQVTMMFWYRQQPGQSLTLIATANQGSEATYESGFVIDKFPISRPNLTFSTLTVSNMSPEDSSIYLCSATTGVGIGSPLHFGNGTRLTVT.

The chain recombines TRBV4-1 with TRBJ1-5; 7 bases align to TRBD1. The CDR3 has 15 residues. V lost 4 bases and J lost 3; bases outside the gene matches: 6. Germline CDR1 and CDR2: MGHRA and YSYEKL. CDR3 sequence reads: CASSRDTGVNQPQHF. The CDR3, as DNA: TGCGCCAGCAGCCGGGATACAGGGGTCAATCAGCCCCAGCATTTT.

The chain combines TRBV21-1 with TRBJ2-7; no DNA check was done on the table's D call, TRBD2. TRBV21-1 is an annotated pseudogene. This CDR3 has 17 residues. The CDR3 sequence is CASSKEVFGGTAEDKYF. DNA for the CDR3: TGTGCCAGCAGCAAAGAGGTGTTTGGCGGGACGGCCGAAGACAAGTACTTC.

The chain employs TRBV5-1 and TRBJ2-2, with no clear D. CDR1 SGHRS and CDR2 YFSETQ come from the germline V gene. The CDR3 spans 15 residues. V was trimmed by 2 bases and J by 0 bases, leaving 8 bases between them. CDR3 protein: CASSLSDSNTGELFF. CDR3 nucleotides: TGCGCCAGCAGCTTATCAGACTCGAACACCGGGGAGCTGTTTTTT. Filled out from reference TRBV5-1 and TRBJ2-2, the complete variable domain reads KAGVTQTPRYLIKTRGQQVTLSCSPISGHRSVSWYQQTPGQGLQFLFEYFSETQRNKGNFPGRFSGRQFSNSRSEMNVSTLELGDSALYLCASSLSDSNTGELFFGEGSRLTVL.

The rearrangement joins TRBV30 to TRBJ1-1, with a tentative D call TRBD1 (6 bases). The germline gives CDR1 GTSNPN, CDR2 SVGIG (reference sequence). The CDR3 length is 14 residues. V dropped 2 bases and J dropped 1 base, with 11 bases sitting between them. This chain's CDR3 is CAWSLGTPNTEAFF. The DNA of the CDR3 is TGTGCCTGGAGTTTGGGGACACCGAACACTGAAGCTTTCTTT.

The chain uses TRBV5-4 and TRBJ2-1; 9 bases map to TRBD2. Germline V gives CDR1 SGHNT, CDR2 YYREEE (reference sequence). The V gene end was trimmed by 3 bases and the J gene end by 9 bases; junction bases not matched to a gene: 10. This CDR3 comprises 15 residues. CDR3 sequence: CASSSRGGGAGEQFF. CDR3 bases: TGTGCCAGCAGCTCCAGAGGCGGGGGGGCAGGTGAGCAGTTCTTC.

The chain has TRBV19 and TRBJ2-2; the match to TRBD2 covers 15 bases. The CDR3 has 18 residues. Germline lookup yields CDR1 LNHDA and CDR2 SQIVND (reference sequence). The V segment lost 9 bases and the J segment 6 bases; nucleotides outside the gene matches: 14. For the CDR3, the DNA is TGTGCCAGCGAGCTGGGACTAGCGGGGGGATATGGATCCGGGGAGCTGTTTTTT. Amino acid sequence: CASELGLAGGYGSGELFF. Complete variable domain (other parts from reference TRBV19 and TRBJ2-2): DGGITQSPKYLFRKEGQNVTLSCEQNLNHDAMYWYRQDPGQGLRLIYYSQIVNDFQKGDIAEGYSVSREKKESFPLTVTSAQKNPTAFYLCASELGLAGGYGSGELFFGEGSRLTVL.

The chain recombines TRBV6-1 with TRBJ2-3; D gene uncertain. Germline CDR1 MNHNS, CDR2 SASEGT. The CDR3 is made up of 15 amino acids. The germline V and J ends were trimmed by 1 base and 4 bases, with 12 bases remaining between them. CDR3 in amino acids: CASSEESLGSDTQYF. The CDR3 nucleotides read TGTGCCAGCAGTGAAGAGTCCTTGGGCTCAGATACGCAGTATTTT.

The chain links TRBV5-8 to TRBJ1-3, with D possibly matching TRBD1 (5 bases). Trimming took 4 bases from V and 0 from J, leaving 8 bases between them. The CDR3 covers 14 residues. The germline V gene has CDR1 SGHTS and CDR2 YDEGEE. Here the CDR3 DNA reads TGTGCCAGCAGCGGGGCCTTCTCTGGAAACACCATATATTTT. This gives the protein CASSGAFSGNTIYF.

The CDR3 is CASSFSQGSHGYTF. CDR3 in DNA: TGTGCCAGCAGCTTCTCGCAGGGCTCTCATGGCTACACCTTC. The chain couples TRBV5-6 to TRBJ1-2; D possibly corresponds to TRBD1 (5 bases). V gave up 2 bases and J gave up 6 bases, with 14 bases separating them. The CDR3 extends over 14 amino acids. The germline gives CDR1 SGHDT, CDR2 YYEEEE.

V usage is TRBV11-2 and J usage is TRBJ2-3; TRBD2 matches 8 bases. Germline-derived CDR1 and CDR2 are SGHAT and FQNNGV. This CDR3 is 16 amino acids long. V was clipped by 0 bases and J by 6 bases; unmatched bases: 8. CDR3 amino acids: CASSLDGTGGLDTQYF. DNA of the CDR3: TGTGCCAGCAGCTTAGATGGGACGGGGGGGCTGGATACGCAGTATTTT.

The chain recombines TRBV9 with TRBJ2-1; D is unresolved. Germline CDR1 reads SGDLS; CDR2 reads YYNGEE. V lost 0 bases and J lost 5, with 9 bases in between. The CDR3 totals 14 residues. The chain's CDR3 is CASSVGQVNNEQFF. Written as DNA, the CDR3 is TGTGCCAGCAGCGTAGGGCAGGTGAACAATGAGCAGTTCTTC.

This clone has just a few counts. The chain has TRBV9 and TRBJ2-2; D might be TRBD1 (5 bases). V was trimmed by 0 bases and J by 5 bases, leaving 5 bases between them. The CDR3 is 13 amino acids. CDR1 is SGDLS and CDR2 is YYNGEE in the germline V gene. In DNA form, the CDR3 reads TGTGCCAGCAGCGTAGGACAGACCGGGGAGCTGTTTTTT. It specifies CASSVGQTGELFF.

The chain couples TRBV19 to TRBJ1-2; 8 positions match TRBD1. The CDR3 runs to 15 residues. Germline V CDR1 and CDR2: LNHDA, SQIVND (reference sequence). J was trimmed by 4 bases and V by 2 bases; bases with no gene match: 6. The CDR3: CASSITGTGAYGYTF. The CDR3 nucleotides are TGTGCCAGTAGTATAACAGGGACAGGAGCCTATGGCTACACCTTC.

V gene TRBV19 combines with J gene TRBJ1-1; possibly TRBD1 for D (5 bases). The length of the CDR3 is 16 residues. Germline V gives CDR1 LNHDA, CDR2 SQIVND (reference sequence). Trimming shortened V by 4 bases and J by 3 bases, and 18 bases separated the two germline ends. CDR3 in amino acids: CASSSLGPPGYTEAFF. Here the CDR3 DNA reads TGTGCCAGTAGTAGTTTGGGGCCACCTGGTTACACTGAAGCTTTCTTT.

The gene calls are TRBV5-4 and TRBJ1-5; no reliable D call. There are 15 residues in the CDR3. The germline CDR1 and CDR2 sequences are SGHNT and YYREEE (reference sequence). The V gene lost 8 bases and the J gene lost 0 bases, with 15 bases spanning the gap. The CDR3 loop is CARGAERTSNQPQHF. CDR3 bases: TGTGCCAGGGGAGCCGAAAGGACTAGCAATCAGCCCCAGCATTTT.

The chain has TRBV19 and TRBJ2-1, with 10 bases matching TRBD2. The trim removed 6 bases at V and 4 bases at J, leaving 6 bases unmatched. The CDR3 is made up of 15 amino acids. The germline CDR1 and CDR2 sequences are LNHDA and SQIVND (reference sequence). The CDR3 DNA reads TGTGCCAGTAGGATTTTAGCGGGGGGATACAATGAGCAGTTCTTC. It yields the protein CASRILAGGYNEQFF.

The chain recombines TRBV6-5 with TRBJ1-1; D is unresolved. The CDR3 extends over 14 amino acids. Germline CDR1 and CDR2: MNHEY and SVGAGI. The V and J ends lost 2 bases and 2 bases respectively, with 9 bases between them. CDR3 sequence reads: CASSYQRGNTEAFF. DNA for the CDR3: TGTGCCAGCAGTTACCAGCGAGGCAACACTGAAGCTTTCTTT.